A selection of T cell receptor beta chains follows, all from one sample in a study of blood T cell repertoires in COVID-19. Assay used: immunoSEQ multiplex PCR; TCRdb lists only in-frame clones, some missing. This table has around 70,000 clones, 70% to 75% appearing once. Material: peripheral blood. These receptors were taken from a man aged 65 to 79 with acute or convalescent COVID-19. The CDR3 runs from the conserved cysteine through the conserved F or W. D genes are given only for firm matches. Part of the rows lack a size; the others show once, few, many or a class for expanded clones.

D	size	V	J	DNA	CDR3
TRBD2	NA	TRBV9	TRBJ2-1	TGTGCCAGCAGCTCCCTAGCGGGAGGGAGCTACAATGAGCAGTTCTTC	CASSSLAGGSYNEQFF
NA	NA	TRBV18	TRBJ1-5	TGTGCCAGCTCACCACCGGGGGGAGGCGGGCAGCCCCAGCATTTT	CASSPPGGGGQPQHF
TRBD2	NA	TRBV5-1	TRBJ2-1	TGCGCCAGCAGCCTCCCGGGACTAGCGGTTAGCTCCTACAATGAGCAGTTCTTC	CASSLPGLAVSSYNEQFF
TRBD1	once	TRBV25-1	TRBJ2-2	TGTGCCAGCAGGGGACAGGACGCGGTTAGCACCGGGGAGCTGTTTTTT	CASRGQDAVSTGELFF
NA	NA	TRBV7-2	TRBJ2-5	TGTGCCAGCAGCCCAGGGGGGCTGAAAGAGACCCAGTACTTC	CASSPGGLKETQYF
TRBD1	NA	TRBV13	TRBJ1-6	TGTGCCAGCAGCTTCGGGACAGGGAATTCACCCCTCCACTTT	CASSFGTGNSPLHF
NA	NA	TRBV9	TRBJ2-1	TGTGCCAGCAGCGTCAAGGGCGGAGGATACAATGAGCAGTTCTTC	CASSVKGGGYNEQFF
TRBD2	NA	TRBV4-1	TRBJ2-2	TGCGCCAGCAGCCGTTCCGGACTAGCGGGAGGGAACACCGGGGAGCTGTTTTTT	CASSRSGLAGGNTGELFF
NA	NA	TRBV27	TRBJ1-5	TGTGCCAGCAGGACGACCGGGACATCTTATAGCAATCAGCCCCAGCATTTT	CASRTTGTSYSNQPQHF
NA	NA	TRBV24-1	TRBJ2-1	TGTGCCACCAGTGATTTGAAAGTAGGGCAGGGGGGTGAGCAGTTCTTC	CATSDLKVGQGGEQFF
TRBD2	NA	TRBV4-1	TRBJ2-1	TGCGCCAGCATGGGACTAGCGCCGGGAGGTGTCGATGAGCAGTTCTTC	CASMGLAPGGVDEQFF
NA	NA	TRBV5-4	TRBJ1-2	TGTGCCAGCAGCCCCATCGACAGCCTCTATGGCTACACCTTC	CASSPIDSLYGYTF
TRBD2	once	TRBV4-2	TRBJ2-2	TGTGCCAGCAGCCAAGATTGGGCGGGGGGACCGAACACCGGGGAGCTGTTTTTT	CASSQDWAGGPNTGELFF
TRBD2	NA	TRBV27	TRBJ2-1	TGTGCCAGCAGTCCGGGGGGGGGCAATGAGCAGTTCTTC	CASSPGGGNEQFF
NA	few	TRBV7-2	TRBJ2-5	TGTGCCAGCAGCTTAGCGGGGAGAGGAGACGCGCAAGAGACCCAGTACTTC	CASSLAGRGDAQETQYF
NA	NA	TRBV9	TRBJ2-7	TGTGCCAGCAGCGTAGCTACGGGGGGGACAGGGTCCTACGAGCAGTACTTC	CASSVATGGTGSYEQYF
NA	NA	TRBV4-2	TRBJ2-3	TGTGCCAGCAGCCAAGATCAAGCTAGCACAGATACGCAGTATTTT	CASSQDQASTDTQYF
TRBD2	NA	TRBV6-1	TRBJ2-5	TGTGCCAGCAGTGAAGTCTTGACTAGCGGGAGCTCATTTGGAGAGACCCAGTACTTC	CASSEVLTSGSSFGETQYF
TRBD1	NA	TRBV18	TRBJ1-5	TGTGCCAGCTCCACAGGGGGGAATCAGCCCCAGCATTTT	CASSTGGNQPQHF